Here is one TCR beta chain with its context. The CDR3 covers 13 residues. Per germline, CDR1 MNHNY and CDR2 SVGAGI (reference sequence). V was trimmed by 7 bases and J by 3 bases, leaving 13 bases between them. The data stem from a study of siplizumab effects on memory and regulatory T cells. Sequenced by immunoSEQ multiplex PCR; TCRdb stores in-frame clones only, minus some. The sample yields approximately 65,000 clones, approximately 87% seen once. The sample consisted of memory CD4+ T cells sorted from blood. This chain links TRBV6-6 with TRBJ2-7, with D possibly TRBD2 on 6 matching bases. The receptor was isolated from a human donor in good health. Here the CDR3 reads CASTLGSYYEQYF. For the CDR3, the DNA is TGTGCCAGCACCCTCGGGAGCTACTACGAGCAGTACTTC.